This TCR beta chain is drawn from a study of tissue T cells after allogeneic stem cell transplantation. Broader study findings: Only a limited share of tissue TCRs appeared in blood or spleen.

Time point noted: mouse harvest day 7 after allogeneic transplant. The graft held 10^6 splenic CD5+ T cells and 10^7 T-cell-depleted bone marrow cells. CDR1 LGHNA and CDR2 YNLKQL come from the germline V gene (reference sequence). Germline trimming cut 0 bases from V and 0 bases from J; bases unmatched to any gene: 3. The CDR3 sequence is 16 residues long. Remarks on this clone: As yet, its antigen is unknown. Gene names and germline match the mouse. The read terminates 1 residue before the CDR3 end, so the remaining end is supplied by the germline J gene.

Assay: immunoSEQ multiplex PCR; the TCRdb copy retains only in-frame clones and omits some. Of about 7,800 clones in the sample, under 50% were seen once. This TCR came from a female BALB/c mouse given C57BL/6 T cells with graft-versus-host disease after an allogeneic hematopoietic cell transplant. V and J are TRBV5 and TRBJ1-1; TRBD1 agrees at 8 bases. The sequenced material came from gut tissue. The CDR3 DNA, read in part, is TGTGCCAGCAGCCAAGAAGACAGGGGTGCAAACACAGAAGTCTTC. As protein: CASSQEDRGANTEVF. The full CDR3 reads CASSQEDRGANTEVFF.